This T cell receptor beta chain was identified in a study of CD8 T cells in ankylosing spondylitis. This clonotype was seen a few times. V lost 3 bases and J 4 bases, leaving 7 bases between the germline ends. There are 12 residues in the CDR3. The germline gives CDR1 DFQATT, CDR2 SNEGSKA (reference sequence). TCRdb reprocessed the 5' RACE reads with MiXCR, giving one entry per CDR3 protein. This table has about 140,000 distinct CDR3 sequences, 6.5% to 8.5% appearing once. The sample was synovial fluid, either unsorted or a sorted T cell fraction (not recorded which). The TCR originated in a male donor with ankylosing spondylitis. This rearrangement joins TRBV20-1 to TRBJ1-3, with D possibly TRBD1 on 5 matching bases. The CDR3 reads CSARTVGNTIYF. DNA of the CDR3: TGCAGTGCTAGGACAGTCGGAAACACCATATATTTT.